The 17 T cell receptor beta chains given below trace back to one sample, sequenced in a study of blood T cell repertoires in COVID-19. Clones were read by immunoSEQ multiplex PCR, and TCRdb kept only the in-frame ones, dropping some. The repertoire holds approximately 300,000 clones, with around 81% as singletons. The sample consisted of peripheral blood. Receptors were obtained from a person aged 65 to 85 with COVID-19, enrolled during active disease.

The rearrangement joins TRBV19 to TRBJ1-6; 8 bases fit TRBD1. Germline CDR1 and CDR2: LNHDA and SQIVND (reference sequence). The CDR3 is 15 residues long. The junction had 13 bases not matched to a gene; V was cut back by 9 bases and J by 9 bases. The CDR3 DNA reads as TGTGCCAGCCGGGCGTTAGACAGGGGTTTTTCACCCCTCCACTTT. Its translation: CASRALDRGFSPLHF.

This chain connects TRBV7-9 to TRBJ1-1; TRBD1 is a possible D gene (5 bases). V lost 2 bases, J lost 2 bases, and 9 bases lay in between. CDR1 and CDR2 (germline): SEHNR, FQNEAQ (reference sequence). CDR3 length: 14 residues. Written as DNA, the CDR3 is TGTGCCAGCAGCTTACAGCAGGGTAACACTGAAGCTTTCTTT. The encoded protein is CASSLQQGNTEAFF. Full variable domain (remainder filled in from reference TRBV7-9 and TRBJ1-1): DTGVSQNPRHKITKRGQNVTFRCDPISEHNRLYWYRQTLGQGPEFLTYFQNEAQLEKSRLLSDRFSAERPKGSFSTLEIQRTEQGDSAMYLCASSLQQGNTEAFFGQGTRLTVV.

The chain links TRBV5-1 to TRBJ2-4; TRBD1 aligns across 8 bases. Germline V gene lookup returns CDR1 SGHRS and CDR2 YFSETQ. V dropped 4 bases and J dropped 9; count of bases not matched to a gene: 6. The CDR3 has 13 amino acids. This CDR3 reads CASSPGGASIQYF. The CDR3 DNA sequence: TGCGCCAGCAGCCCAGGGGGCGCGAGCATTCAGTACTTC.

The chain links TRBV18 to TRBJ1-6, with D unresolved. Germline V gives CDR1 KGHSH, CDR2 LQKENI. V was shortened by 2 bases and J by 4 bases, with 12 bases between the two germline ends. The CDR3 is 16 residues long. The CDR3 DNA sequence: TGTGCCAGCTCACCATTGCCAGGTGGTTATAATTCACCCCTCCACTTT. Translated: CASSPLPGGYNSPLHF.

The V call is TRBV5-1, the J call TRBJ1-6; D is unclear. The CDR3 sequence is 15 residues long. CDR1 is SGHRS and CDR2 is YFSETQ in the germline V gene. V was pared by 0 bases and J by 3 bases, with 7 bases between. DNA for the CDR3: TGCGCCAGCAGCTTGGGTAGCCGCTATAATTCACCCCTCCACTTT. This translates into CASSLGSRYNSPLHF.

The chain joins TRBV5-6 to TRBJ2-7; D is possibly TRBD2 (5 bases). V lost 4 bases to trimming and J lost 0 bases, with 20 bases between them. CDR3 size: 17 residues. Germline V gene sequence: CDR1 SGHDT, CDR2 YYEEEE. CDR3 nucleotides: TGTGCCAGCAGCCCAACAAAGACCCGACTATTCTCCTACGAGCAGTACTTC. It specifies CASSPTKTRLFSYEQYF.

This chain links TRBV18 with TRBJ2-4; tentatively, D is TRBD1 (5 bases). The germline V and J ends were trimmed by 0 bases and 7 bases, with 19 bases remaining between them. The CDR3 spans 17 residues. Germline V gene data show CDR1 as KGHSH and CDR2 as LQKENI. The CDR3 nucleotides are TGTGCCAGCTCACCACCGGGGCAGCAAACTTTTCGGAACATTCAGTACTTC. The encoded protein is CASSPPGQQTFRNIQYF.

The chain combines TRBV5-4 with TRBJ2-3; D is perhaps TRBD2 (5 bases). Trimming left V 3 bases short and J 8 bases short, with 10 bases between. This CDR3 region has 12 residues. The germline CDR1 and CDR2 sequences are SGHNT and YYREEE (reference sequence). The CDR3 DNA follows: TGTGCCAGCAGCTGGGAGCTGGGTACGCAGTATTTT. Its protein is CASSWELGTQYF.

The chain is built from TRBV28 and TRBJ2-7; 7 bases fit TRBD2. The V segment lost 8 bases and the J segment 4 bases; nucleotides outside the gene matches: 11. The germline gives CDR1 MDHEN, CDR2 SYDVKM. The CDR3 extends over 14 amino acids. The CDR3 DNA is TGTGCCAGCCATTCCGGGACTAACGATTACGAGCAGTACTTC. Residues: CASHSGTNDYEQYF.

The chain uses TRBV7-8 and TRBJ2-3, with 7 bases that match TRBD2. V shed 1 base and J 5 bases; nucleotides not matched to a gene: 9. Germline V lookup: CDR1 SGHVS, CDR2 FQNEAQ. The CDR3 runs to 16 residues. CDR3 residues: CASSLGGRALLDTQYF. In DNA form, the CDR3 reads TGTGCCAGCAGCTTAGGAGGGAGGGCGCTTTTAGATACGCAGTATTTT. The variable domain in full, with the rest retrieved from reference TRBV7-8 and TRBJ2-3, is GAGVSQSPRYKVAKRGQDVALRCDPISGHVSLFWYQQALGQGPEFLTYFQNEAQLDKSGLPSDRFFAERPEGSVSTLKIQRTQQEDSAVYLCASSLGGRALLDTQYFGPGTRLTVL.

The chain joins TRBV4-3 to TRBJ1-4; weak D call: TRBD1 (5 bases). V gave up 1 base and J gave up 14 bases, with 14 bases separating them. The V gene's germline CDR1 is LGHNA and CDR2 YSLEER. The CDR3 contains 13 residues. CDR3 coding DNA: TGCGCCAGCAGCCAAGCGTTCCAGGGAGGGCTGTTTTTT. As protein: CASSQAFQGGLFF.

About this clone: The same CDR3 arises from other DNA sequences in this sample as well. V is TRBV5-1 and J is TRBJ1-2; TRBD1 agrees at 10 bases. The CDR3 has 14 residues. V shed 4 bases, J shed 7 bases, and the junction held 7 bases outside the gene matches. Germline loops: CDR1 SGHRS, CDR2 YFSETQ. This chain's CDR3 is CASSLGQGMVGYTF. In DNA form, the CDR3 reads TGCGCCAGCAGCCTGGGACAGGGGATGGTTGGCTACACCTTC.

This clone appeared a single time. The gene calls are TRBV7-8 and TRBJ1-2, with D tentatively TRBD1 (5 bases). The V and J ends lost 2 bases and 2 bases respectively, with 24 bases between them. Germline V gene sequence: CDR1 SGHVS, CDR2 FQNEAQ. The CDR3 sequence is 19 residues long. CDR3 amino acids: CASSLIGLFMAGGNYGYTF. CDR3 in DNA: TGTGCCAGCAGCTTAATTGGCCTCTTCATGGCGGGGGGGAACTATGGCTACACCTTC.

The rearrangement joins TRBV7-9 to TRBJ1-1; 12 bases are shared with TRBD1. Germline CDR1 reads SEHNR; CDR2 reads FQNEAQ (reference sequence). The trim removed 3 bases at V and 6 bases at J, leaving 5 bases unmatched. The CDR3 is 15 residues long. The chain's CDR3 is CASSLGQGAYSEAFF. The CDR3 DNA follows: TGTGCCAGCAGCTTGGGACAGGGGGCCTACTCTGAAGCTTTCTTT.

The rearrangement joins TRBV28 to TRBJ1-6, with D possibly being TRBD1 (5 bases). V was pared by 5 bases and J by 9 bases, with 26 bases between. There are 18 residues in the CDR3. Germline CDR1 is MDHEN and CDR2 is SYDVKM. CDR3 nucleotides: TGTGCCAGCAGTGGGTTGGCCAAGTTCAGGGCTTTGAGTTCACCCCTCCACTTT. This encodes CASSGLAKFRALSSPLHF.

This clone has just a few counts. The chain combines TRBV5-1 with TRBJ2-7; D remains unclear. Germline V CDR1 and CDR2: SGHRS, YFSETQ. The CDR3 runs 12 residues. V was cut by 3 bases and J by 3 bases, with 7 bases left in between. CDR3 coding DNA: TGCGCCAGCAGCTCCGAGGACTACGAGCAGTACTTC. It codes for CASSSEDYEQYF. The complete variable domain, with remaining parts taken from reference TRBV5-1 and TRBJ2-7, reads KAGVTQTPRYLIKTRGQQVTLSCSPISGHRSVSWYQQTPGQGLQFLFEYFSETQRNKGNFPGRFSGRQFSNSRSEMNVSTLELGDSALYLCASSSEDYEQYFGPGTRLTVT.

This chain links TRBV30 with TRBJ1-1, with D tentatively TRBD1 (6 bases). The CDR3 extends over 18 amino acids. V was pared by 5 bases and J by 4 bases, with 29 bases between. Germline V CDR1 and CDR2: GTSNPN, SVGIG (reference sequence). CDR3 sequence (DNA): TGTGCCTGGGGGGGGGCAATTTTGGCGGTGAAAGGGGGCACTGAAGCTTTCTTT. This encodes CAWGGAILAVKGGTEAFF. Looking up the rest from reference TRBV30 and TRBJ1-1 gives the full variable domain: SQTIHQWPATLVQPVGSPLSLECTVEGTSNPNLYWYRQAAGRGLQLLFYSVGIGQISSEVPQNLSASRPQDRQFILSSKKLLLSDSGFYLCAWGGAILAVKGGTEAFFGQGTRLTVV.